These T cell receptor beta chains were read from a single sample in a study of cytomegalovirus exposure and HLA in healthy donors. The method was immunoSEQ multiplex PCR; TCRdb's version includes in-frame clones alone and lacks a portion of them. The sample includes about 280,000 clones, approximately 90% of them seen just once. Material for sequencing was PBMCs. The receptors originated from a woman younger than 35 in good health and CMV-seronegative. Both conserved end residues are part of each CDR3. Fields, in order: V gene, clone size, J gene, D gene, CDR3 protein, CDR3 DNA. The D gene is left open where the match is weak. Clone size, where shown, is once, few, many, or a class for clones that have expanded.

V gene: TRBV7-2
clone size: NA
J gene: TRBJ2-5
D gene: NA
CDR3 protein: CASSQSGRGEETQYF
CDR3 DNA: TGTGCCAGCAGCCAATCGGGCAGGGGGGAAGAGACCCAGTACTTC

V gene: TRBV11-2
clone size: few
J gene: TRBJ1-1
D gene: NA
CDR3 protein: CASSLELTVEAFF
CDR3 DNA: TGTGCCAGCAGCTTAGAGCTTACGGTTGAAGCTTTCTTT

V gene: TRBV27
clone size: NA
J gene: TRBJ1-4
D gene: TRBD1
CDR3 protein: CASSSPRQGRTNEKLFF
CDR3 DNA: TGTGCCAGCAGTTCTCCTCGACAGGGTCGGACTAATGAAAAACTGTTTTTT

V gene: TRBV16
clone size: NA
J gene: TRBJ2-7
D gene: NA
CDR3 protein: CASSQFGQGSEQYF
CDR3 DNA: TGTGCCAGCAGCCAATTCGGGCAGGGCAGCGAGCAGTACTTC

V gene: TRBV4-1
clone size: NA
J gene: TRBJ1-6
D gene: TRBD1
CDR3 protein: CASSQDQGTGIDSPLHF
CDR3 DNA: TGCGCCAGCAGCCAAGATCAGGGGACAGGGATTGATTCACCCCTCCACTTT

V gene: TRBV7-8
clone size: NA
J gene: TRBJ1-6
D gene: NA
CDR3 protein: CASSKRGSSYNSPLHF
CDR3 DNA: TGTGCCAGCAGCAAAAGGGGGAGCTCCTATAATTCACCCCTCCACTTT

V gene: TRBV12-5
clone size: NA
J gene: TRBJ1-5
D gene: NA
CDR3 protein: CASGLSYQPQHF
CDR3 DNA: TGTGCTAGTGGTTTGTCCTATCAGCCCCAGCATTTT

V gene: TRBV5-5
clone size: NA
J gene: TRBJ2-1
D gene: NA
CDR3 protein: CASSFEENEQFF
CDR3 DNA: TGTGCCAGCAGCTTTGAGGAGAATGAGCAGTTCTTC

V gene: TRBV9
clone size: NA
J gene: TRBJ2-1
D gene: TRBD2
CDR3 protein: CASSVQPSSGGAYNEQFF
CDR3 DNA: TGTGCCAGCAGCGTACAGCCTAGTAGCGGGGGGGCGTACAATGAGCAGTTCTTC

V gene: TRBV7-9
clone size: NA
J gene: TRBJ1-2
D gene: NA
CDR3 protein: CASSFTGNGYTF
CDR3 DNA: TGTGCCAGCAGCTTCACAGGGAATGGCTACACCTTC

V gene: TRBV29-1
clone size: NA
J gene: TRBJ1-2
D gene: NA
CDR3 protein: CSVPASGPAWGYTF
CDR3 DNA: TGCAGCGTCCCGGCTTCAGGGCCCGCTTGGGGCTACACCTTC

V gene: TRBV30
clone size: NA
J gene: TRBJ2-7
D gene: TRBD1
CDR3 protein: CAWSLRQGAWEQYF
CDR3 DNA: TGTGCCTGGAGTTTAAGACAGGGGGCGTGGGAGCAGTACTTC

V gene: TRBV5-4
clone size: NA
J gene: TRBJ2-7
D gene: NA
CDR3 protein: CASSLRGTPVDEQYF
CDR3 DNA: TGTGCCAGCAGCTTGAGGGGAACTCCTGTCGACGAGCAGTACTTC

V gene: TRBV6-4
clone size: NA
J gene: TRBJ1-2
D gene: NA
CDR3 protein: CASSTGDNYGYTF
CDR3 DNA: TGTGCCAGCAGTACAGGAGATAACTATGGCTACACCTTC

V gene: TRBV6-4
clone size: NA
J gene: TRBJ2-1
D gene: NA
CDR3 protein: CASSEVWSGVQFF
CDR3 DNA: TGTGCCAGCAGTGAGGTGTGGTCGGGAGTCCAGTTCTTC

V gene: TRBV9
clone size: NA
J gene: TRBJ2-2
D gene: TRBD1
CDR3 protein: CASSERQGRTGELFF
CDR3 DNA: TGTGCCAGCAGCGAGCGACAGGGGCGGACCGGGGAGCTGTTTTTT

V gene: TRBV5-8
clone size: NA
J gene: TRBJ1-1
D gene: NA
CDR3 protein: CASRPDRLNTEAFF
CDR3 DNA: TGTGCCAGCAGGCCTGACAGGTTGAACACTGAAGCTTTCTTT

V gene: TRBV30
clone size: once
J gene: TRBJ1-5
D gene: NA
CDR3 protein: CAWSGDTDQPQHF
CDR3 DNA: TGTGCCTGGAGTGGGGACACTGATCAGCCCCAGCATTTT

V gene: TRBV7-3
clone size: NA
J gene: TRBJ1-1
D gene: NA
CDR3 protein: CASSLTGERNTEAFF
CDR3 DNA: TGTGCCAGCAGCTTAACCGGGGAAAGGAACACTGAAGCTTTCTTT

V gene: TRBV4-1
clone size: NA
J gene: TRBJ2-7
D gene: TRBD2
CDR3 protein: CASSQRTSGSYEQYF
CDR3 DNA: TGTGCCAGCAGCCAGCGGACTAGCGGGTCCTACGAGCAGTACTTC

V gene: TRBV6-1
clone size: NA
J gene: TRBJ1-1
D gene: NA
CDR3 protein: CASSYSGGSKAFF
CDR3 DNA: TGTGCCAGCAGCTATAGCGGGGGCAGTAAAGCTTTCTTT

V gene: TRBV6-1
clone size: NA
J gene: TRBJ1-2
D gene: NA
CDR3 protein: CASSEAGAANYGYTF
CDR3 DNA: TGTGCCAGCAGTGAAGCGGGGGCTGCTAACTATGGCTACACCTTC

V gene: TRBV30
clone size: NA
J gene: TRBJ1-2
D gene: NA
CDR3 protein: CAWSRGGYGYTF
CDR3 DNA: TGTGCCTGGAGTCGGGGGGGCTATGGCTACACCTTC

V gene: TRBV2
clone size: NA
J gene: TRBJ2-7
D gene: TRBD1
CDR3 protein: CASSGTGHSEQYF
CDR3 DNA: TGTGCCAGTTCCGGGACAGGGCACTCCGAGCAGTACTTC

V gene: TRBV27
clone size: NA
J gene: TRBJ1-1
D gene: NA
CDR3 protein: CATLRGGTEAFF
CDR3 DNA: TGTGCCACCCTCCGGGGGGGCACTGAAGCTTTCTTT

V gene: TRBV7-7
clone size: NA
J gene: TRBJ2-2
D gene: TRBD2
CDR3 protein: CASSPGRGTGELFF
CDR3 DNA: TGTGCTAGCAGCCCCGGGCGGGGGACGGGGGAGCTGTTTTTT

V gene: TRBV5-4
clone size: NA
J gene: TRBJ2-3
D gene: TRBD2
CDR3 protein: CASSFWTSGGTDTQYF
CDR3 DNA: TGTGCCAGCAGCTTCTGGACTAGCGGGGGCACAGATACGCAGTATTTT

V gene: TRBV13
clone size: NA
J gene: TRBJ1-1
D gene: NA
CDR3 protein: CASSLGRSREDTEAFF
CDR3 DNA: TGTGCCAGCAGCTTAGGCCGTTCGAGGGAGGACACTGAAGCTTTCTTT

V gene: TRBV9
clone size: NA
J gene: TRBJ1-2
D gene: NA
CDR3 protein: CASSVEAGYGYTF
CDR3 DNA: TGTGCCAGCAGCGTAGAAGCAGGCTATGGCTACACCTTC

V gene: TRBV7-6
clone size: NA
J gene: TRBJ2-1
D gene: NA
CDR3 protein: CASSFAGSSYNEQFF
CDR3 DNA: TGTGCCAGCAGCTTCGCGGGGTCCTCCTACAATGAGCAGTTCTTC

V gene: TRBV5-1
clone size: NA
J gene: TRBJ2-7
D gene: NA
CDR3 protein: CASSLGTVSYEQYF
CDR3 DNA: TGCGCCAGCAGCTTGGGGACAGTCTCCTACGAGCAGTACTTC

V gene: TRBV2
clone size: NA
J gene: TRBJ1-2
D gene: NA
CDR3 protein: CASTRVGSYGYTF
CDR3 DNA: TGTGCCAGCACGAGGGTGGGGTCGTATGGCTACACCTTC

V gene: TRBV6-5
clone size: NA
J gene: TRBJ1-1
D gene: NA
CDR3 protein: CASRSQGMNTEAFF
CDR3 DNA: TGTGCCAGCAGAAGTCAGGGCATGAACACTGAAGCTTTCTTT

V gene: TRBV10-3
clone size: NA
J gene: TRBJ2-7
D gene: TRBD1
CDR3 protein: CAISPSAGQGFYEQYF
CDR3 DNA: TGTGCCATCAGCCCCTCAGCCGGACAGGGCTTTTACGAGCAGTACTTC

V gene: TRBV5-1
clone size: once
J gene: TRBJ1-6
D gene: NA
CDR3 protein: CASSPWANDNSPLHF
CDR3 DNA: TGCGCCAGCAGCCCCTGGGCCAACGATAATTCACCCCTCCACTTT

V gene: TRBV7-8
clone size: NA
J gene: TRBJ2-5
D gene: TRBD2
CDR3 protein: CASSLSTSGSPETQYF
CDR3 DNA: TGTGCCAGCAGCTTGTCGACTAGCGGGTCCCCAGAGACCCAGTACTTC

V gene: TRBV2
clone size: NA
J gene: TRBJ2-3
D gene: TRBD2
CDR3 protein: CASSFPRHGGASTDTQYF
CDR3 DNA: TGTGCCAGCAGTTTTCCCCGACACGGGGGGGCGAGCACAGATACGCAGTATTTT

V gene: TRBV7-2
clone size: NA
J gene: TRBJ1-5
D gene: NA
CDR3 protein: CASSLPGRPQHF
CDR3 DNA: TGTGCCAGCAGCTTACCCGGGAGACCCCAGCATTTT

V gene: TRBV5-1
clone size: NA
J gene: TRBJ2-3
D gene: NA
CDR3 protein: CASSSLTSCCADTQYF
CDR3 DNA: TGCGCCAGCAGCTCCCTGACTAGTTGTTGCGCAGATACGCAGTATTTT

V gene: TRBV11-3
clone size: NA
J gene: TRBJ1-3
D gene: NA
CDR3 protein: CASSLAEGKVSGNTIYF
CDR3 DNA: TGTGCCAGCAGCTTAGCGGAGGGGAAAGTCTCTGGAAACACCATATATTTT

V gene: TRBV27
clone size: NA
J gene: TRBJ1-2
D gene: NA
CDR3 protein: CASSLSGGGGYTF
CDR3 DNA: TGTGCCAGCAGTTTGTCCGGGGGTGGCGGCTACACCTTC

V gene: TRBV19
clone size: NA
J gene: TRBJ1-5
D gene: NA
CDR3 protein: CASRVSLRTGIVHF
CDR3 DNA: TGTGCCAGTAGGGTAAGCCTCCGAACAGGGATAGTGCATTTT

V gene: TRBV5-1
clone size: NA
J gene: TRBJ2-5
D gene: NA
CDR3 protein: CASSFVGAETQYF
CDR3 DNA: TGCGCCAGCAGCTTCGTTGGAGCGGAGACCCAGTACTTC

V gene: TRBV7-9
clone size: NA
J gene: TRBJ2-5
D gene: TRBD2
CDR3 protein: CASSLAPGLAGVKETQYF
CDR3 DNA: TGTGCCAGCAGCTTAGCACCGGGACTAGCGGGGGTCAAAGAGACCCAGTACTTC

V gene: TRBV2
clone size: NA
J gene: TRBJ2-5
D gene: TRBD2
CDR3 protein: CASYTSGQETQYF
CDR3 DNA: TGTGCCAGTTACACTAGCGGACAAGAGACCCAGTACTTC

V gene: TRBV19
clone size: once
J gene: TRBJ2-7
D gene: NA
CDR3 protein: CASSIVEGADEQYF
CDR3 DNA: TGTGCCAGTAGTATAGTGGAGGGGGCGGACGAGCAGTACTTC

V gene: TRBV7-3
clone size: NA
J gene: TRBJ2-2
D gene: NA
CDR3 protein: CASSSPHTGELFF
CDR3 DNA: TGTGCCAGCAGCTCCCCTCACACCGGGGAGCTGTTTTTT

V gene: TRBV11-2
clone size: NA
J gene: TRBJ2-7
D gene: TRBD1
CDR3 protein: CASSLGTGSYEQYF
CDR3 DNA: TGTGCCAGCAGCTTAGGGACAGGGTCCTACGAGCAGTACTTC

V gene: TRBV10-3
clone size: NA
J gene: TRBJ1-1
D gene: NA
CDR3 protein: CAISESQQFEAFF
CDR3 DNA: TGTGCCATCAGTGAGTCACAACAGTTTGAAGCTTTCTTT

V gene: TRBV13
clone size: NA
J gene: TRBJ1-4
D gene: TRBD1
CDR3 protein: CASSLGGLTGKEKLFF
CDR3 DNA: TGTGCCAGCAGCTTAGGGGGATTGACAGGGAAGGAAAAGCTGTTTTTT